These T cell receptor beta chains were read from a single sample in a study of immune cell composition in non-small cell lung cancer. The table came from immunoSEQ multiplex PCR; TCRdb's copy has only in-frame clones and leaves some out. The sample includes around 16,000 clones, more than 60% of them seen just once. These data were also reused for a study on CD4 T cells in lung cancer.

Sequences were obtained from non-adjacent lung tissue. The origin of the receptors is a human donor with non-small cell lung cancer. Both conserved end residues are part of each CDR3. Each record gives: V gene, J gene, clone size, D gene, CDR3 DNA, CDR3 protein. D genes are given only for firm matches. Clone size is given for some rows only: seen once, a few or many times, or a class if the clone is expanded.

TRBV7-2	TRBJ2-3	NA	NA	TGTGCCAGCAGCCAAGTGGGGGCGGGGGATACCACAGATACGCAGTATTTT	CASSQVGAGDTTDTQYF
TRBV29-1	TRBJ2-1	NA	TRBD1	TGCAGCGTTGGACAGGGTAACTACAATGAGCAGTTCTTC	CSVGQGNYNEQFF
TRBV7-8	TRBJ1-2	NA	TRBD1	TGTGCCAGCAGCTTCGACGGACAGGGCGGCTATGGCTACACCTTC	CASSFDGQGGYGYTF
TRBV28	TRBJ1-3	NA	TRBD1	TGTGCCAGCAGTCTTATACGACAGGGGGAAAACACCATATATTTT	CASSLIRQGENTIYF
TRBV7-8	TRBJ1-2	NA	NA	TGTGCCAGCAGCCCCCTGGGGCTGACGGGGTATGGCTACACCTTC	CASSPLGLTGYGYTF
TRBV10-2	TRBJ2-7	NA	NA	TGCGCCAGCAGTGGTGGCAGGGGAACCTACGAGCAGTACTTC	CASSGGRGTYEQYF
TRBV5-8	TRBJ1-6	NA	NA	TGTGCCAGCAGCCTTAGGGACTACTCACCCCTCCACTTT	CASSLRDYSPLHF
TRBV4-2	TRBJ2-1	NA	NA	TGTGCCAGCAGCCAAGTCATACAGGGACTGTACAATGAGCAGTTCTTC	CASSQVIQGLYNEQFF
TRBV19	TRBJ1-1	NA	NA	TGTGCCAGTAGGGTGACAGGGAACACTGAAGCTTTCTTT	CASRVTGNTEAFF
TRBV10-3	TRBJ1-1	few	NA	TGTGCCATCAGTCTTTCATTGAACACTGAAGCTTTCTTT	CAISLSLNTEAFF
TRBV7-9	TRBJ1-2	NA	NA	TGTGCCAGCAGCTTAGGGCAGGACTATGGCTACACCTTC	CASSLGQDYGYTF
TRBV23-1	TRBJ2-7	few	TRBD1	TGCGCAGATGCACACACCGGGACAGGGGCCTACGAGCAGTACTTC	CADAHTGTGAYEQYF
TRBV6-5	TRBJ1-1	NA	NA	TGTGCCAGCAGTTACGTCGGGGTTAACACTGAAGCTTTCTTT	CASSYVGVNTEAFF
TRBV5-6	TRBJ1-2	NA	TRBD1	TGTGCCAGCAGCTCTTACTCCGGGACAGGCTATGGCTACACCTTC	CASSSYSGTGYGYTF
TRBV7-9	TRBJ1-3	NA	NA	TGTGCCAGCAGCCCCACCCCTGGAAACACCATATATTTT	CASSPTPGNTIYF
TRBV5-6	TRBJ2-3	NA	TRBD2	TGTGCCAGCAGCTTGGGGGGGGGACTCAGGGTCACAGATACGCAGTATTTT	CASSLGGGLRVTDTQYF
TRBV30	TRBJ1-1	medium-sized	NA	TGTGCCTGGAGGGTATGGGGTGAAGCTTTCTTT	CAWRVWGEAFF
TRBV5-1	TRBJ1-2	NA	TRBD1	TGCGCCAGCAGCTTGGGGGGGACAGGGATCGCCTATGGCTACACCTTC	CASSLGGTGIAYGYTF
TRBV28	TRBJ1-6	NA	TRBD1	TGTGCCAGCAGCCTCTGGGGACAGGGTGCTTCACCCCTCCACTTT	CASSLWGQGASPLHF
TRBV28	TRBJ2-7	few	NA	TGTGCCAGCAGTTTGGGGGGCCTTACCTACGAGCAGTACTTC	CASSLGGLTYEQYF
TRBV11-1	TRBJ2-1	few	TRBD2	TGTGCCAGCAGCTTTATAGCGGGAGAGGGTTCGGATGAGCAGTTCTTC	CASSFIAGEGSDEQFF
TRBV7-9	TRBJ2-3	NA	TRBD2	TGTGCCAGCAGCCCGAGGACTAGTTCTGCAGATACGCAGTATTTT	CASSPRTSSADTQYF
TRBV9	TRBJ2-2	NA	TRBD2	TGTGCCAGCAGCGTGGAAACGGGAGGGCCAATCGGGGAGCTGTTTTTT	CASSVETGGPIGELFF
TRBV5-1	TRBJ1-1	once	NA	TGCGCCAGCAGCTTGGTGAAGGGGGACACTGAAGCTTTCTTT	CASSLVKGDTEAFF
TRBV7-3	TRBJ2-1	NA	TRBD2	TGTGCCAGCAGCTCCATTAGCGGGTTCGAGCAGTTCTTC	CASSSISGFEQFF
TRBV4-2	TRBJ1-6	few	TRBD1	TGTGCCAGCAGCCGGACCGGGACAGGGTCTTCACCCCTCCACTTT	CASSRTGTGSSPLHF
TRBV6-6	TRBJ2-7	NA	NA	TGTGCCAGCAGTTACTTGACTTACGAGCAGTACTTC	CASSYLTYEQYF
TRBV18	TRBJ2-3	NA	NA	TGTGCCAGCTCACCGAGAGTTGCGGGGATGAGCACAGATACGCAGTATTTT	CASSPRVAGMSTDTQYF
TRBV7-2	TRBJ2-3	NA	NA	TGTGCCAGCAGCTCGGACGGACCCACAGATACGCAGTATTTT	CASSSDGPTDTQYF
TRBV5-1	TRBJ2-5	NA	NA	TGCGCCAGCAGCTTACCCGGGGAGACCCAGTACTTC	CASSLPGETQYF
TRBV6-6	TRBJ1-5	once	NA	TGTGCCAGCCGACGGTTCGGGGATAGCAATCAGCCCCAGCATTTT	CASRRFGDSNQPQHF
TRBV7-2	TRBJ2-3	NA	NA	TGTGCCAGCAGCTTAGTTGGTCGCGGGGACAATACGCAGTATTTT	CASSLVGRGDNTQYF
TRBV10-3	TRBJ1-1	NA	NA	TGTGCCATCAGTGACCATGGGCCGGGGGGTACTGAAGCTTTCTTT	CAISDHGPGGTEAFF
TRBV9	TRBJ1-2	NA	NA	TGTGCCAGCAGCGTTCCTGGGTCTCTTAACTATGGCTACACCTTC	CASSVPGSLNYGYTF
TRBV11-2	TRBJ2-7	NA	NA	TGTGCCAGCAGCTCGGGGGGCGGGCCCTCCTACGAGCAGTACTTC	CASSSGGGPSYEQYF
TRBV9	TRBJ2-3	NA	NA	TGTGCCAGCAGCGTGTCACAGGGTTCAGGGGCAGATACGCAGTATTTT	CASSVSQGSGADTQYF
TRBV4-2	TRBJ2-3	NA	TRBD2	TGTGCCAGCAGCCAAGTCGCGGGGGGAGAGGCAGATACGCAGTATTTT	CASSQVAGGEADTQYF
TRBV7-2	TRBJ1-1	NA	NA	TGTGCCAGCAGCCCCCTTGCGGCAGGTGACACTGAAGCTTTCTTT	CASSPLAAGDTEAFF
TRBV9	TRBJ1-4	NA	TRBD1	TGTGCCAGCAGCGTACGACCGGGACAGGGGGACATTGGGGAAAAACTGTTTTTT	CASSVRPGQGDIGEKLFF
TRBV7-3	TRBJ2-7	NA	NA	TGTGCCAGCAGCGAGAATCAGGGGACCGAGCAGTACTTC	CASSENQGTEQYF
TRBV5-4	TRBJ1-2	NA	TRBD1	TGTGCCAGCAGCTTGACAGGGGAACATGGCTACACCTTC	CASSLTGEHGYTF
TRBV5-1	TRBJ1-1	NA	NA	TGCGCCAGCAGCTTGGATCTCGGGGTCACTGAAGCTTTCTTT	CASSLDLGVTEAFF
TRBV5-4	TRBJ2-3	NA	NA	TGTGCCAGCAGCTCTCAGGGTTCAGATACGCAGTATTTT	CASSSQGSDTQYF
TRBV11-2	TRBJ2-5	NA	NA	TGTGCCAGCAGCTTAGTACCTAGCGAGCAGACCCAGTACTTC	CASSLVPSEQTQYF
TRBV5-1	TRBJ2-2	NA	NA	TGTGCCAGCAGCTTCCCCGGGACGACCGGGGAGCTGTTTTTT	CASSFPGTTGELFF
TRBV5-8	TRBJ1-1	NA	NA	TGTGCCAGCAGCTTGGGGGCAGTGAACACTGAAGCTTTCTTT	CASSLGAVNTEAFF
TRBV6-6	TRBJ2-5	NA	TRBD1	TGTGCCAGCAGTTACTCGGGACAGGTAGAAGAGACCCAGTACTTC	CASSYSGQVEETQYF
TRBV5-8	TRBJ2-1	NA	TRBD2	TGTGCCAGCAGCCTTCGCGGAAGCGGGGTGACGTTCTTC	CASSLRGSGVTFF
TRBV5-4	TRBJ2-1	NA	TRBD2	TGTGCCAGCAGCTTGGGGGGGCAGCGGGGGGACTACAATGAGCAGTTCTTC	CASSLGGQRGDYNEQFF
TRBV18	TRBJ1-1	NA	NA	TGTGCCAGCTCACCACCGCGGCGGACAGCGAACACTGAAGCTTTCTTT	CASSPPRRTANTEAFF
TRBV5-6	TRBJ2-1	NA	NA	TGTGCCAGCAGCCTCCCGCGCGGGGCCTTCTACAATGAGCAGTTCTTC	CASSLPRGAFYNEQFF
TRBV6-4	TRBJ1-5	NA	NA	TGTGCCAGCAGAAGACACCATAGCAATCAGCCCCAGCATTTT	CASRRHHSNQPQHF
TRBV5-4	TRBJ2-5	NA	TRBD1	TGTGCCAGCAGCGAAAGGACAGGGACGGCGTTGGCAGAGACCCAGTACTTC	CASSERTGTALAETQYF
TRBV7-2	TRBJ2-7	NA	NA	TGTGCCAGCAGCTTAAGGATTGGCTACGAGCAGTACTTC	CASSLRIGYEQYF
TRBV7-2	TRBJ2-5	few	TRBD1	TGTGCCAGCAGCGTATGGGACAGGCGGGAAGAGACCCAGTACTTC	CASSVWDRREETQYF
TRBV6-5	TRBJ1-5	NA	TRBD1	TGTGCCAGCAGACTGGACAGGGGGAAGGGTCAGCCCCAGCATTTT	CASRLDRGKGQPQHF
TRBV7-2	TRBJ2-7	NA	TRBD1	TGTGCCAGCAGCCAAGGGACAGGGTACGGATACGAGCAGTACTTC	CASSQGTGYGYEQYF
TRBV10-3	TRBJ1-5	NA	NA	TGTGCCATCAGTGGGGAAGATCAGCCCCAGCATTTT	CAISGEDQPQHF